At least ten counts were recorded for the clone carrying this TCR beta chain. Investigators prepared the TCR beta libraries by applying iRepertoire HTBI primers and Arm-PCR of CDR3 regions. TCRdb redid the calling of the multiplex PCR reads with MiXCR, one entry per CDR3 protein. The sample gives approximately 400,000 distinct CDR3 sequences, about 14% of which show up once; 22% is in the top ten. This sample was taken from a study of regulatory T cells in long-lasting Graves disease. The CDR3 totals 15 residues. Germline V lookup: CDR1 MDHEN, CDR2 SYDVKM. The V end lost 7 bases, the J end lost 1 base, and 17 bases lay between the germline ends. Time point described: newly diagnosed GD, antithyroid drugs for less than 3 months. Generation of the TCR library employed RNA extracted from PBMCs.

The starting material was peripheral blood mononuclear cells (PBMCs), obtained at new diagnosis, from a patient treated with antithyroid drugs. The chain joins TRBV28 to TRBJ2-7; D might be TRBD2 (6 bases). The TCR comes from a female donor with Graves disease. CDR3 amino acids: CASTSGGVKSYEQYF. As DNA, the CDR3 is TGTGCCAGCACCTCCGGGGGTGTAAAATCCTACGAGCAGTACTTC.